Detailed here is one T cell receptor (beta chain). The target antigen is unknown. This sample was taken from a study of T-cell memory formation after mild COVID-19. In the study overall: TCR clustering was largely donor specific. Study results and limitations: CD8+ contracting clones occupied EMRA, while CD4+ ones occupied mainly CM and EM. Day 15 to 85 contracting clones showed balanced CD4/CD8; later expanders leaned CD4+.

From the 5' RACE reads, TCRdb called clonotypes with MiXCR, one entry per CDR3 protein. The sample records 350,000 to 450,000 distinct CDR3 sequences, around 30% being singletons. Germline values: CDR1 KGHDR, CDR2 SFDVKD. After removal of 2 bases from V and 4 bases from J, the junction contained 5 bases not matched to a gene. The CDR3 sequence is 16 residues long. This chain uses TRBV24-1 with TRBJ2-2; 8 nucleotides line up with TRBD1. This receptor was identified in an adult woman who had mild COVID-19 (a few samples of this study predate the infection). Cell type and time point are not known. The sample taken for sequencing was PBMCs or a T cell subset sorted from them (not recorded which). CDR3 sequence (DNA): TGTGCCACCAGTGATTCTGGCAGGGGGCTCACCGGGGAGCTGTTTTTT. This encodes CATSDSGRGLTGELFF.